Below, one T cell receptor (beta chain) is given with its context. What it binds is not known. These data originate in a study of cytomegalovirus exposure and HLA in healthy donors. General study results and limits: Altogether, 164 TCR beta chains were recorded as cytomegalovirus-associated. For cytomegalovirus status, the classifier reportedly gave diagnoses with high specificity and sensitivity. Rare TCR sequences predominated, though certain public TCRs were found in many donors. Within the 90 to 150 validation repertoires, first-cohort TCR clusters tended to co-occur, according to a later analysis.

Only in-frame clones appear in the TCRdb table, and some are missing; sequencing was by immunoSEQ multiplex PCR. The profile covers 35,000 to 50,000 clones, with 80% to 95% appearing a single time and roughly 5.8% taken by the ten largest. There are 15 residues in the CDR3. The germline V gene has CDR1 SNHLY and CDR2 FYNNEI. J was trimmed by 5 bases and V by 6 bases; bases with no gene match: 10. This clonotype was obtained from a man younger than 35 in good health and CMV-seronegative. The sequencing sample was made of PBMCs. V is TRBV2 and J is TRBJ2-7; 10 nucleotides line up with TRBD1. The CDR3 DNA is TGTGCCAGCAGACGAGGAGGGACAGGGGCGGACGAGCAGTACTTC. Translation: CASRRGGTGADEQYF. Using reference TRBV2 and TRBJ2-7 for the parts outside the CDR3, the full variable domain is EPEVTQTPSHQVTQMGQEVILRCVPISNHLYFYWYRQILGQKVEFLVSFYNNEISEKSEIFDDQFSVERPDGSNFTLKIRSTKLEDSAMYFCASRRGGTGADEQYFGPGTRLTVT.